These T cell receptor beta chains were read from a single sample in a study of identifying expanded T cells in peripheral blood. The table came from immunoSEQ multiplex PCR; TCRdb's copy has only in-frame clones and leaves some out. The sample lists about 130,000 clones, around nine tenths occurring once. The material sequenced was blood. All receptors come from a person aged 18-69 years in good health. The conserved cysteine and the conserved F or W are not part of the CDR3 here.

v_call,cdr3_aa
TRBV18,ASSPPRGQILNEKLF
TRBV6-1,ASSRTGEANYGYT
TRBV5-6,ASSLLKTYGYT
TRBV18,ASSPQSSYNSPLH
TRBV30,AWSPSILRGGGVRNEQF
TRBV18,ASSPFGVGNTIY
TRBV28,ASSPPRGKLF
TRBV4-1,ASSQVQDLYGYT
TRBV27,ASSFRDTQETQY
TRBV7-2,ASRRTGGPVYNEQF
TRBV15,ATSRDRGSSYGYT
TRBV28,ASSLWGVNHQPQH
TRBV6-5,ASRSQGMGNQPQH
TRBV7-8,ASSLDQGLNGYT
TRBV5-6,ASRDSGLYNEQF
TRBV5-1,ASSLDVGSSYEQY